Presented here are 6 T cell receptor beta chains from one specimen sequenced in a study of cytomegalovirus exposure and HLA in healthy donors. The PCR made use of 60 Vbeta and 13 Jbeta primers. Sequencing used immunoSEQ multiplex PCR; TCRdb keeps in-frame clones, though not all of them. Of 80,000 to 100,000 clones listed, about 80% were seen once; the top ten hold approximately 3.4%. The sequenced sample consisted of PBMCs. All receptors derive from a male donor in good health and CMV-seropositive.

The rearrangement joins TRBV5-4 to TRBJ2-5; weak D call: TRBD1 (8 bases). The CDR3 totals 17 residues. V lost 4 bases, J lost 2 bases, and 21 bases lay in between. CDR1 is SGHNT, CDR2 YYREEE, per germline (reference sequence). CDR3: CASSRGQGGGFQETQYF. The DNA for the CDR3 is TGTGCCAGCAGCCGAGGACAGGGCGGGGGTTTTCAAGAGACCCAGTACTTC.

This chain connects TRBV5-4 to TRBJ1-5; no reliable D call. The V and J ends lost 0 bases and 5 bases respectively, with 6 bases between them. The CDR3 is 13 amino acids. CDR1 and CDR2 from the germline V gene are SGHNT and YYREEE (reference sequence). In DNA, the CDR3 is TGTGCCAGCAGCTTGGGGGGAGATCAGCCCCAGCATTTT. It encodes CASSLGGDQPQHF.

The V and J genes are TRBV7-8 and TRBJ2-3; D is unresolved. CDR3 length: 13 residues. Germline-derived CDR1 and CDR2 are SGHVS and FQNEAQ. V lost 3 bases and J lost 3, with 7 bases in between. CDR3 sequence: CASSFSRTDTQYF. The CDR3 DNA follows: TGTGCCAGCAGCTTTTCCAGGACAGATACGCAGTATTTT.

The rearrangement joins TRBV6-9 to TRBJ1-4; D remains unclear. V gave up 3 bases and J gave up 8 bases, with 19 bases separating them. Germline CDR1 MNHGY, CDR2 SVAAGI. CDR3 size: 16 residues. This CDR3 is CASSYPREHPQEKLFF. CDR3 sequence (DNA): TGTGCCAGCAGTTACCCCCGGGAGCACCCGCAAGAAAAACTGTTTTTT.

The CDR3: CASSQDRSGGADTQYF. The CDR3 region has the DNA TGCGCCAGCAGCCAAGATAGGAGCGGGGGTGCAGATACGCAGTATTTT. V and J are TRBV4-3 and TRBJ2-3, with 8 bases matching TRBD2. CDR1 is LGHNA, CDR2 YSLEER, per germline. The CDR3 totals 16 residues. With 0 bases clipped from V and 4 bases from J, the junction kept 6 bases outside the gene matches.

This chain links TRBV4-1 with TRBJ2-7, with D unresolved. The germline V gene has CDR1 MGHRA and CDR2 YSYEKL. The CDR3 is 15 amino acids. V lost 0 bases to trimming and J lost 6 bases, with 15 bases between them. The CDR3 DNA reads as TGCGCCAGCAGCCAAGAGGAGAGTGTCCCCTGCGAGCAGTACTTC. It is translated as CASSQEESVPCEQYF.